This TCR beta chain was sequenced in a study of blood T cell repertoires in COVID-19. Study details: There were acute and convalescent COVID-19 samples, and they came from the United States, Italy and Spain.

Profiling relied on immunoSEQ multiplex PCR, and the TCRdb table lists in-frame clones only, not all of them. The table has fewer than 250,000 clones, 86% seen once. Across over 20 US areas, participants ranged in age from roughly 18 to 95 years. For recovered donors of Cohort 3, there were two negative PCRs, clearance, or symptom resolution. Unmatched junction bases numbered 6, after V lost 5 bases and J lost 2 bases. This CDR3 contains 15 residues. The germline V gene has CDR1 SGHTA and CDR2 FQGNSA. This TCR was sampled from a woman between 45 and 65 years old who had recovered from COVID-19. V is TRBV7-2 and J is TRBJ1-3; 7 positions agree with TRBD1. Sequencing used PBMCs or T cells enriched from blood (not recorded which). CDR3 bases: TGTGCCAGCAGCATACAGGGGTATCCTGGAAACACCATATATTTT. This gives the protein CASSIQGYPGNTIYF. The full variable domain, completed using reference TRBV7-2 and TRBJ1-3, is GAGVSQSPSNKVTEKGKDVELRCDPISGHTALYWYRQSLGQGLEFLIYFQGNSAPDKSGLPSDRFSAERTGGSVSTLTIQRTQQEDSAVYLCASSIQGYPGNTIYFGEGSWLTVV.